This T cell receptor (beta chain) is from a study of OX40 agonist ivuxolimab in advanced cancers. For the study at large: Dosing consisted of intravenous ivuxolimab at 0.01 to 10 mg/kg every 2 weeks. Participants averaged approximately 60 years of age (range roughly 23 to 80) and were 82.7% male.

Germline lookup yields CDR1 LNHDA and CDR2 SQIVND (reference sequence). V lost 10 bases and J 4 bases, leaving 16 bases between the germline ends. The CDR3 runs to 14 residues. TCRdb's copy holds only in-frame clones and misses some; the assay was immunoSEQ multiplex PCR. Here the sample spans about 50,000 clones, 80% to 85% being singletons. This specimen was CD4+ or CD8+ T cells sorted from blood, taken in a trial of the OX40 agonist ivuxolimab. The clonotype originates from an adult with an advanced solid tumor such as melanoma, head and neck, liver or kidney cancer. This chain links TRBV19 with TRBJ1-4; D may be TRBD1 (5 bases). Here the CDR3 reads CATATGGFNEKLFF. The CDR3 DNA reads TGTGCCACCGCGACTGGGGGATTTAATGAAAAACTGTTTTTT. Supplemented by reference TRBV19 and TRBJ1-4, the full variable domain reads DGGITQSPKYLFRKEGQNVTLSCEQNLNHDAMYWYRQDPGQGLRLIYYSQIVNDFQKGDIAEGYSVSREKKESFPLTVTSAQKNPTAFYLCATATGGFNEKLFFGSGTQLSVL.